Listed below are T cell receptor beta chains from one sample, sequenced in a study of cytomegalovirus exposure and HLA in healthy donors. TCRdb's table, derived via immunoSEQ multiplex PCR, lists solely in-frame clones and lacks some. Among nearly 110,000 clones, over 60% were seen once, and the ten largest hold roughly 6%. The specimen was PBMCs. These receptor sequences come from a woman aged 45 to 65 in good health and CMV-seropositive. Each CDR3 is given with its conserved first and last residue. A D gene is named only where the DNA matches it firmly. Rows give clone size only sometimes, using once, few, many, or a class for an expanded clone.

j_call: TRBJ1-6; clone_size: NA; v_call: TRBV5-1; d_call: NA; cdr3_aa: CASNLEPTNSPLHF; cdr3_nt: TGCGCCAGCAACCTAGAGCCCACGAATTCACCCCTCCACTTT
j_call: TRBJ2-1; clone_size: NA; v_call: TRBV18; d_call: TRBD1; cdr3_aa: CASSQLSGTGDISYNEQFF; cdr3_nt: TGTGCCAGCTCACAGCTTTCCGGGACAGGGGACATCTCCTACAATGAGCAGTTCTTC
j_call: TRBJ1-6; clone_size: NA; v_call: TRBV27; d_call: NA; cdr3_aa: CASSSGGFNSPLHF; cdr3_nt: TGTGCCAGCAGTTCCGGTGGTTTTAATTCACCCCTCCACTTT
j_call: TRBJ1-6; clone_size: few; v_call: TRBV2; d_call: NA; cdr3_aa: CASRDTGPPHSPLHF; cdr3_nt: TGTGCCAGCAGAGATACAGGGCCGCCCCATTCACCCCTCCACTTT
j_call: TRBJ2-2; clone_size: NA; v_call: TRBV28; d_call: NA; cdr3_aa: CASSLGDKGYTGELFF; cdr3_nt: TGTGCCAGCAGTTTGGGGGACAAGGGATACACCGGGGAGCTGTTTTTT
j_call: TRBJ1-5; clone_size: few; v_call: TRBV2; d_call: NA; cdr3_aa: CASRLGYTGWDQPQHF; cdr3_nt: TGTGCCAGCAGACTGGGGTATACAGGGTGGGATCAGCCCCAGCATTTT
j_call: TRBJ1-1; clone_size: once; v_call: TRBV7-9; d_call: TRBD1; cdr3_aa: CASSRQGGNTEAFF; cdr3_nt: TGTGCCAGCAGCCGTCAGGGGGGTAACACTGAAGCTTTCTTT
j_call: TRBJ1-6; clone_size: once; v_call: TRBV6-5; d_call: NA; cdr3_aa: CASSYSTPSSPLHF; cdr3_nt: TGTGCCAGCAGTTACTCGACACCGAGTTCACCCCTCCACTTT
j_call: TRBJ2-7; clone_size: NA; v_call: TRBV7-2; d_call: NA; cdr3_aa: CASSLVRDFYEQYF; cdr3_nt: TGTGCCAGCAGCTTAGTAAGGGACTTCTACGAGCAGTACTTC
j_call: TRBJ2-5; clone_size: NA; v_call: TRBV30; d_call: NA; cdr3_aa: CAWSPGGIETQYF; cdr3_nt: TGTGCCTGGAGTCCTGGGGGGATAGAGACCCAGTACTTC
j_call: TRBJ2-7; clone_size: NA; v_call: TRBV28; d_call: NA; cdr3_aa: CASSLRDTYEQYF; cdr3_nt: TGTGCCAGCAGTCTCCGGGACACCTACGAGCAGTACTTC
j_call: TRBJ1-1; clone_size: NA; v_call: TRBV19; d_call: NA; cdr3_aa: CASSIVEDTEAFF; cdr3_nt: TGTGCCAGTAGTATTGTGGAGGACACTGAAGCTTTCTTT
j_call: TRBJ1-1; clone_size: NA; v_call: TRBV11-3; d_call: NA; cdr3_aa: CASSLEGGDTEAFF; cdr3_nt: TGTGCCAGCAGCTTAGAAGGGGGGGACACTGAAGCTTTCTTT
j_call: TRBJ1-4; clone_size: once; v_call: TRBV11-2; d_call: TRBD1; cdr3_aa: CASSLLGQGYEKLFF; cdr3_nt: TGTGCCAGCAGCTTGCTGGGACAGGGGTATGAAAAACTGTTTTTT
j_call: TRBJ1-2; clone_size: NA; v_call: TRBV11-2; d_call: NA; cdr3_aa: CASSLVQGPYGYTF; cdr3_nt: TGTGCCAGCAGCTTAGTCCAGGGGCCATATGGCTACACCTTC
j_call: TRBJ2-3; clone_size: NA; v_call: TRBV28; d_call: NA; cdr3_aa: CASSFPGTMLDTQYF; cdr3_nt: TGTGCCAGCAGTTTCCCAGGGACAATGTTGGATACGCAGTATTTT
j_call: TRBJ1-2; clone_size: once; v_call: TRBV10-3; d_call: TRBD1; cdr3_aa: CAIRPQGEFYGYTF; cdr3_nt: TGTGCCATCCGGCCGCAGGGGGAGTTCTATGGCTACACCTTC
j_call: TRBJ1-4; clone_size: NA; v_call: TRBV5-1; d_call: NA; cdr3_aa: CASSLSTANEKLFF; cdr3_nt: TGCGCCAGCAGCCTTTCTACGGCTAATGAAAAACTGTTTTTT
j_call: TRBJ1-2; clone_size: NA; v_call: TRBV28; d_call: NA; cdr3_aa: CASSGAPRSWGYTF; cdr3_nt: TGTGCCAGCAGTGGGGCCCCAAGATCGTGGGGCTACACCTTC
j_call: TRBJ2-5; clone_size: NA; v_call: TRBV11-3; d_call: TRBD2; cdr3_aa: CASSPRGRETQYF; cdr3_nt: TGTGCCAGCAGCCCCCGCGGGAGGGAGACCCAGTACTTC
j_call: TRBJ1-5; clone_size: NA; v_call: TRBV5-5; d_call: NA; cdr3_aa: CASRKQTNQPQHF; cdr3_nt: TGTGCCAGCAGAAAACAGACAAATCAGCCCCAGCATTTT
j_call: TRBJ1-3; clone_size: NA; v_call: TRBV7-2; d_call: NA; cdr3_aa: CASSLDRAYSGNTIYF; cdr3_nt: TGTGCCAGCAGCTTAGACCGAGCGTACTCTGGAAACACCATATATTTT
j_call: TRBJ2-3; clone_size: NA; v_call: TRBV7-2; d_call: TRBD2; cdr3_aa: CASSAFLSGGPADTQYF; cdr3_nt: TGTGCCAGCAGCGCCTTTTTGTCGGGGGGGCCTGCAGATACGCAGTATTTT
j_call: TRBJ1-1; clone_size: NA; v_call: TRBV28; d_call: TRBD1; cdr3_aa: CASSPGTGETEAFF; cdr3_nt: TGTGCCAGCAGTCCGGGGACAGGGGAGACTGAAGCTTTCTTT
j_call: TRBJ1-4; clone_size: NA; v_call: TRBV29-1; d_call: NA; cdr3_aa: CSVRLNEKLFF; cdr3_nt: TGCAGCGTTCGTTTAAATGAAAAACTGTTTTTT
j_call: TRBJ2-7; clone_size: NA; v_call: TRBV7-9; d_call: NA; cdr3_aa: CASSSQGYEQYF; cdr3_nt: TGTGCCAGCAGCTCCCAGGGCTACGAGCAGTACTTC
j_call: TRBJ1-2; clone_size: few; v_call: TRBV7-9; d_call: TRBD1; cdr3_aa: CASSLAGTDPIYYGYTF; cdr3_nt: TGTGCCAGCAGCTTAGCGGGGACAGATCCCATTTACTATGGCTACACCTTC
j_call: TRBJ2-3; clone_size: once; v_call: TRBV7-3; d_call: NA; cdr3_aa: CASSFISARTSTDTQYF; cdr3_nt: TGTGCCAGCAGTTTCATCTCGGCTAGGACTAGCACAGATACGCAGTATTTT
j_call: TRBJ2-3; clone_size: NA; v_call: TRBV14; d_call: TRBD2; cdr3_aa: CASSRRDGGADTQYF; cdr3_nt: TGTGCCAGCAGTCGCCGGGACGGGGGGGCAGATACGCAGTATTTT
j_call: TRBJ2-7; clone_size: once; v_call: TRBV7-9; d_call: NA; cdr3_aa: CASSSTPTEQYF; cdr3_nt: TGTGCCAGCAGCTCAACGCCGACAGAGCAGTACTTC
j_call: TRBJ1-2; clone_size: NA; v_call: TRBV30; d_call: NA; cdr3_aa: CATNDLRGNYGYTF; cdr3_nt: TGTGCCACCAACGACCTCCGCGGCAACTATGGCTACACCTTC
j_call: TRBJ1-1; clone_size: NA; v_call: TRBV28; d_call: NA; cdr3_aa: CAISTGRNTEAFF; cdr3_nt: TGTGCCATTTCTACCGGGAGGAACACTGAAGCTTTCTTT
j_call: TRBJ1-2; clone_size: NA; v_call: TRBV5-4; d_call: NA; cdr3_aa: CASSLVEGGGYTF; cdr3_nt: TGTGCCAGCAGCTTGGTGGAGGGAGGGGGCTACACCTTC
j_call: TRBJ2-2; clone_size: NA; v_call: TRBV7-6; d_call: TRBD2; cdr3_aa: CASSPPSGGNGVTGELFF; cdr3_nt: TGTGCCAGCAGCCCCCCTAGCGGGGGCAACGGTGTAACCGGGGAGCTGTTTTTT
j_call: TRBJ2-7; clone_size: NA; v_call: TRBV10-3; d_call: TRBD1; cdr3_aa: CAISEPTTGTGVYEQYF; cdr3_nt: TGTGCCATCAGTGAGCCAACGACCGGGACAGGGGTCTACGAGCAGTACTTC
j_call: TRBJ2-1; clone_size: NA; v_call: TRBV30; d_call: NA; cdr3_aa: CAWSPSLAVSYNEQFF; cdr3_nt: TGTGCCTGGAGTCCTTCCTTAGCGGTCAGCTACAATGAGCAGTTCTTC
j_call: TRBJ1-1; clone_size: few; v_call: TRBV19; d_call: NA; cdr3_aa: CASPPPGQHLQAFF; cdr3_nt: TGTGCCAGCCCTCCCCCTGGACAGCATCTTCAAGCTTTCTTT
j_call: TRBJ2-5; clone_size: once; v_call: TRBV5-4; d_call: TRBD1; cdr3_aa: CASSRGQGLGETQYF; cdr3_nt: TGTGCCAGCAGCCGGGGACAGGGTTTAGGGGAGACCCAGTACTTC
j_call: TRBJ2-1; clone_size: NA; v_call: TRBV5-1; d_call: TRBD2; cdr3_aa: CASSLVSGGASEQFF; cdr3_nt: TGCGCCAGCAGCTTGGTGAGCGGGGGGGCGAGTGAGCAGTTCTTC
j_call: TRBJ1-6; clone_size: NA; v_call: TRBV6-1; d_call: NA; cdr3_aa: CASRRVAPDSPLHF; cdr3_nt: TGTGCCAGCCGTCGGGTTGCACCGGATTCACCCCTCCACTTT
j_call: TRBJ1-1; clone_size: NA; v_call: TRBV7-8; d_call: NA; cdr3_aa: CASSFRERNTEAFF; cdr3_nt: TGTGCCAGCAGCTTCAGGGAACGGAATACTGAAGCTTTCTTT
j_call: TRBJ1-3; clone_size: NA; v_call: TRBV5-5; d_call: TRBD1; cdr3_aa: CASSPVRTGARNTIYF; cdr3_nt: TGTGCCAGCAGCCCAGTCCGTACAGGGGCGCGGAACACCATATATTTT
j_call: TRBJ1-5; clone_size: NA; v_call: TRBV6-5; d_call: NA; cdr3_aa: CASSEQDNQPQHF; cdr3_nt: TGTGCCAGCAGTGAACAGGACAATCAGCCCCAGCATTTT
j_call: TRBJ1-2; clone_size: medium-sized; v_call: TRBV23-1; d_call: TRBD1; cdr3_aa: CASSQYPGQVFYGYTF; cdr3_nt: TGCGCCAGCAGTCAATATCCAGGACAGGTTTTCTATGGCTACACCTTC
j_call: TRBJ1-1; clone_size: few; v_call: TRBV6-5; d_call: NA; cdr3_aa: CASSPSSGTEAFF; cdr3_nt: TGTGCCAGCAGCCCCTCGTCGGGAACTGAAGCTTTCTTT
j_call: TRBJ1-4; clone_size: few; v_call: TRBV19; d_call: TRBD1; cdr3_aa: CASSWDSGQGNEKLFF; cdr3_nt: TGTGCCAGTAGTTGGGACTCGGGACAGGGAAATGAAAAACTGTTTTTT
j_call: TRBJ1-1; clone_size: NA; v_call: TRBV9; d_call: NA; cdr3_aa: CASSGRQVPRDTEAFF; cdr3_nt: TGTGCCAGCAGCGGTCGACAGGTCCCACGGGACACTGAAGCTTTCTTT
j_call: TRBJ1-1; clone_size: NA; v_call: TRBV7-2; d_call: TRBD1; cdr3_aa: CASSLGQGNTEAFF; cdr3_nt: TGTGCCAGCAGCTTAGGACAGGGGAACACTGAAGCTTTCTTT
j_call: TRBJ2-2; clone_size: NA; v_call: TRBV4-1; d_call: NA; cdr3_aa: CASSRGLELFF; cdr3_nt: TGCGCCAGCAGCCGCGGGTTGGAGCTGTTTTTT
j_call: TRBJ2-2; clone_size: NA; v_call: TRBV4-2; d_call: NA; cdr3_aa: CASSQEWQAGELFF; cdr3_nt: TGTGCCAGCAGCCAAGAATGGCAGGCCGGGGAGCTGTTTTTT
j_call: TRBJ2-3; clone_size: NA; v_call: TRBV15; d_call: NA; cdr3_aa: CATSSSGSTDTQYF; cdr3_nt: TGTGCCACCAGCAGTTCGGGGAGCACAGATACGCAGTATTTT
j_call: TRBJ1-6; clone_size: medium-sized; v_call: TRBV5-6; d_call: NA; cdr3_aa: CASEDTRGTYNSPLHF; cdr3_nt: TGTGCCAGCGAGGACACCCGGGGGACCTATAATTCACCCCTCCACTTT
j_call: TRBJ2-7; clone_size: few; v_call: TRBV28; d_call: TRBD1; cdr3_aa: CASSPPGGEQYF; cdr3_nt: TGTGCCAGCAGCCCCCCAGGGGGCGAGCAGTACTTC